This entry features one T cell receptor (beta chain) sequence. Its antigen is not identified. The V end lost 7 bases, the J end lost 3 bases, and 7 bases lay between the germline ends. The V gene's germline CDR1 is DFQATT and CDR2 SNEGSKA (reference sequence). The CDR3 is made up of 10 amino acids. This sample was taken from a study of Graves' ophthalmopathy and Graves' hyperthyroidism. Study details: Ahead of any treatment, peripheral blood was obtained at the initial diagnosis.

Using RNA transcripts, the TCR beta CDR3 regions were amplified. The library came from an HTBI-primed first-round RT-PCR and a second-round multiplex PCR. TCRdb ran MiXCR on the multiplex PCR reads and lists one entry per CDR3 protein. The sample contains about 210,000 distinct CDR3 sequences, under 30% of which appear only once. General study results and limits: This model predicted ophthalmopathy progression (sensitivity roughly 70%, specificity about 72%).

This sequence joins TRBV20-1 and TRBJ2-7; unclear D gene. This clonotype originated in a man aged 50-59 years with Graves' ophthalmopathy. Sequenced sample: peripheral blood. In DNA form, the CDR3 reads TGCAGTGTGTTAGGCTACGAGCAGTACTTC. This codes for CSVLGYEQYF.